This TCR beta chain originates from a study of shared clonotypes between healthy human individuals. Cells designated naive CD8 were CD45RO-negative and were positively selected for CCR7, with terminally differentiated effector memory CD45RA+ cells excluded. Produced via immunoSEQ multiplex PCR; TCRdb's table is partial and in-frame only. The sample has about 2 million clones, roughly 95% seen once; the top ten hold approximately 1.2%. The TCR comes from a man aged 18 to 30 in good health. The sequenced sample was naive CD8+ T cells sorted from blood.

CDR3 coding DNA: TGTGCCAGCAGCTTTGACAGGGGTGGGAACACTGAAGCTTTCTTT. Translated: CASSFDRGGNTEAFF. The V call is TRBV5-4, the J call TRBJ1-1, with 8 bases lining up with TRBD1. The germline CDR1 and CDR2 sequences are SGHNT and YYREEE (reference sequence). V gave up 2 bases and J gave up 1 base; unmatched junction bases: 4. This CDR3 region has 15 residues.